This T cell receptor beta chain appears in the sequencing data of a study of Ad26.COV2.S vaccination and SARS-CoV-2 variants. CDR1 LNHDA and CDR2 SQIVND come from the germline V gene (reference sequence). The ends lost 5 bases at V and 4 bases at J; junction bases unmatched: 13. The CDR3 has 16 residues. Assay: immunoSEQ multiplex PCR; the TCRdb copy retains only in-frame clones and omits some. The repertoire holds about 280,000 clones, with around 87% as singletons. The treatment denotes: roughly 18 received Ad26.COV2.S at low or high dose, single or two shots; roughly five received placebo; per-sample allocation not given. Specimen acquisition occurred on day 63 following the initial vaccine or placebo injection.

The V and J genes are TRBV19 and TRBJ1-2; TRBD1 agrees at 7 bases. The clonotype was recovered from a person between 18 and 65 years old who received the Ad26.COV2.S COVID-19 vaccine or a placebo. The sample consisted of peripheral blood, taken in a trial of Ad26.COV2.S vaccine versus placebo. DNA for the CDR3: TGTGCCAGTAGTCTAGGACAGGAGGGAGAAACCTATGGCTACACCTTC. It codes for CASSLGQEGETYGYTF.